This entry lists 14 T cell receptor beta chains sequenced from one sample in a study of cytomegalovirus exposure and HLA in healthy donors. Primers: 60 Vbeta forward and 13 Jbeta reverse. Produced via immunoSEQ multiplex PCR; TCRdb's table is partial and in-frame only. The profile shows more than 85,000 clones, roughly 76% of them singletons. Sequencing input: PBMCs. The receptors were sampled from a young man in good health and CMV-seropositive.

This rearrangement joins TRBV5-1 to TRBJ2-5; no clear D. Per the germline V gene, CDR1 is SGHRS and CDR2 is YFSETQ. V was trimmed by 0 bases and J by 1 base, leaving 13 bases between them. The CDR3 is 16 residues long. CDR3 protein: CASSLAGLPPQETQYF. In DNA, the CDR3 is TGCGCCAGCAGCTTGGCAGGTCTGCCGCCCCAAGAGACCCAGTACTTC.

CDR3 protein: CATSRVTDTEAFF. The DNA for the CDR3 is TGTGCCACCAGCAGAGTAACAGACACTGAAGCTTTCTTT. The J gene is TRBJ1-1, the V gene TRBV15; D remains unclear. The CDR3 is 13 residues long. Per the germline V gene, CDR1 is LNHNV and CDR2 is YYDKDF (reference sequence). Between the trimmed V and J ends, which lost 1 base and 3 bases, there was a span of 6 bases.

The rearrangement uses TRBV4-2 and TRBJ2-2, with a possible D match to TRBD1 (7 bases). The CDR3 is 16 amino acids. Germline V CDR1 and CDR2: LGHNA, YNFKEQ. The V and J ends lost 0 bases and 5 bases respectively, with 13 bases between them. CDR3 bases: TGTGCCAGCAGCCAAGATTCAGGGGGGCGAACCGGGGAGCTGTTTTTT. Translation: CASSQDSGGRTGELFF.

This chain links TRBV29-1 with TRBJ2-3; D is unclear. V lost 5 bases, J lost 6 bases, and 6 bases lay in between. CDR1 and CDR2 (germline): SQVTM, ANQGSEA. This CDR3 has 10 residues. The CDR3 sequence: CSVYSDTQYF. The CDR3 DNA is TGCAGCGTTTATTCGGATACGCAGTATTTT.

The chain joins TRBV10-1 to TRBJ1-2; tentatively, D is TRBD1 (6 bases). V was shortened by 11 bases and J by 2 bases, with 18 bases between the two germline ends. The CDR3 extends over 14 amino acids. Germline V gives CDR1 WNHNN, CDR2 SYGVQD (reference sequence). The CDR3: CAAQTGKTNYGYTF. DNA for the CDR3: TGCGCCGCACAAACAGGGAAAACCAACTATGGCTACACCTTC.

The rearrangement joins TRBV9 to TRBJ1-5; D ambiguous. CDR3 size: 15 residues. Looked up from germline, CDR1 is SGDLS and CDR2 is YYNGEE. V lost 2 bases and J lost 0, with 9 bases in between. Written as DNA, the CDR3 is TGTGCCAGCAGCGTTGCGGAGGGTAGCAATCAGCCCCAGCATTTT. This sequence encodes CASSVAEGSNQPQHF.

The chain has TRBV5-4 and TRBJ1-4; D is uncertain. The V gene's germline CDR1 is SGHNT and CDR2 YYREEE (reference sequence). Trimming took 4 bases from V and 0 from J, leaving 10 bases between them. The CDR3 loop spans 15 amino acids. CDR3 sequence: CASSTGLATNEKLFF. In nucleotides, the CDR3 is TGTGCCAGCAGCACGGGTCTTGCAACTAATGAAAAACTGTTTTTT.

J is TRBJ1-1 and V is TRBV28; D unresolved. The V end lost 6 bases, the J end lost 1 base, and 18 bases lay between the germline ends. The CDR3 has 16 amino acids. Germline CDR1 MDHEN, CDR2 SYDVKM. The CDR3 protein is CASSQAGIGKNTEAFF. The CDR3 DNA reads TGTGCCAGCAGCCAGGCGGGGATTGGGAAGAACACTGAAGCTTTCTTT.

In its sample, this clone was seen a few times. V and J are TRBV28 and TRBJ2-7; D is perhaps TRBD1 (5 bases). The V gene lost 5 bases and the J gene lost 4 bases, with 21 bases spanning the gap. The CDR3 loop spans 16 amino acids. Germline CDR1 is MDHEN and CDR2 is SYDVKM. CDR3 sequence: CASSITPPTVLYEQYF. Here the CDR3 DNA reads TGTGCCAGCAGTATAACACCCCCGACAGTTTTGTACGAGCAGTACTTC.

The chain uses TRBV5-4 and TRBJ1-1; D ambiguous. V lost 5 bases, J lost 3 bases, and 8 bases lay in between. Germline V gene data show CDR1 as SGHNT and CDR2 as YYREEE (reference sequence). There are 12 residues in the CDR3. Written as DNA, the CDR3 is TGTGCCAGCAGGGAGGGAGACACTGAAGCTTTCTTT. It yields the protein CASREGDTEAFF.

The chain carries TRBV6-1 and TRBJ2-5, with 10 bases fitting TRBD1. The closer fit of TRBJ2-7 to the DNA end suggests the J call may be wrong. The germline V gene encodes CDR1 MNHNS and CDR2 SASEGT. The CDR3 covers 16 residues. CDR3 DNA sequence: TGTGCCAGCAGTGGAACCGGGACAGGGGTCTCCTACGAGCAGTACTTC. This translates into CASSGTGTGVSYEQYF.

The chain is built from TRBV5-1 and TRBJ1-3; D is uncertain. This CDR3 region has 13 residues. The ends were cut back, 0 bases at V and 4 bases at J, with 5 bases in the middle. Germline CDR1 and CDR2: SGHRS and YFSETQ. CDR3 in amino acids: CASSLGQGNTIYF. CDR3 nucleotide sequence: TGCGCCAGCAGCTTGGGTCAGGGAAACACCATATATTTT.

The chain employs TRBV5-6 and TRBJ1-3; no clear D gene. The germline V and J ends were trimmed by 4 bases and 0 bases, with 17 bases remaining between them. The CDR3 contains 17 residues. Germline V lookup: CDR1 SGHDT, CDR2 YYEEEE. The CDR3 region has the DNA TGTGCCAGCAGCGAAGGACTCCTGGGAAACTCTGGAAACACCATATATTTT. This translates into CASSEGLLGNSGNTIYF.

The J gene is TRBJ2-7, the V gene TRBV28; no reliable D call. CDR1 and CDR2 (germline): MDHEN, SYDVKM. V lost 5 bases and J 6 bases, leaving 14 bases between the germline ends. The CDR3 spans 13 residues. The CDR3 nucleotides are TGTGCCAGCAGTCTACCCCCCTTCGGCGAGCAGTACTTC. It is translated as CASSLPPFGEQYF.